A selection of T cell receptor beta chains follows, all from one sample in a study of control samples from healthy donors and cancer patients. The repertoire was sequenced with immunoSEQ multiplex PCR; TCRdb's copy has only in-frame clones and lacks some. The profile shows about 95,000 clones, around four fifths of them singletons. Sequencing was done on a sample of blood. These receptors were collected from a man aged 25 to 40 in good health. The CDR3 runs from the conserved cysteine through the conserved F or W. The D gene is left open where the match is weak.

D	V	J	CDR3	DNA
TRBD1	TRBV24-1	TRBJ2-5	CATTPPAQDRGAETQYF	TGTGCCACCACCCCCCCGGCCCAGGACAGGGGGGCAGAGACCCAGTACTTC
NA	TRBV19	TRBJ2-3	CASSNGGPWDTQYF	TGTGCCAGTAGTAACGGGGGGCCCTGGGATACGCAGTATTTT
TRBD1	TRBV5-8	TRBJ2-4	CASSFGQGQNIQYF	TGTGCCAGCAGCTTCGGACAGGGACAAAACATTCAGTACTTC
NA	TRBV28	TRBJ1-1	CASSLPGGIAEAFF	TGTGCCAGCAGTTTACCCGGGGGAATAGCTGAAGCTTTCTTT
NA	TRBV2	TRBJ1-4	CASRTGGWGEKLFF	TGTGCCAGCAGGACGGGTGGTTGGGGTGAAAAACTGTTTTTT
NA	TRBV3-1/TRBV3-2	TRBJ2-6	CASSQKGSGANVLTF	TGTGCCAGCAGCCAAAAGGGCTCTGGGGCCAACGTCCTGACTTTC
TRBD2	TRBV5-1	TRBJ2-2	CASSLTSGALGTGELFF	TGCGCCAGCAGCCTGACTAGCGGGGCGTTGGGGACCGGGGAGCTGTTTTTT
NA	TRBV6-5	TRBJ2-3	CASSREDTQYF	TGTGCCAGCAGTAGGGAAGATACGCAGTATTTT
TRBD2	TRBV2	TRBJ2-3	CASSGTSDTQYF	TGTGCCAGCAGTGGGACTAGCGATACGCAGTATTTT
NA	TRBV9	TRBJ2-2	CASSVTPYTEGQELFF	TGTGCCAGCAGCGTAACGCCCTACACGGAGGGGCAGGAGCTGTTTTTT
NA	TRBV5-1	TRBJ1-1	CASSLAGASEAFF	TGCGCCAGCAGCTTGGCAGGGGCCTCCGAAGCTTTCTTT
NA	TRBV6-5	TRBJ2-7	CASSNTALLRTEQYF	TGTGCCAGCAGCAATACAGCTTTGCTTCGCACCGAGCAGTACTTC